This TCR beta chain was documented in a study of T cells in Graves' hyperthyroidism and ophthalmopathy. Diagnoses were made from clinical symptoms, serum measures (thyroxine and TRAb), thyroid ultrasound and orbital computed tomography. Findings and limits, study-wide: With a median lead of around 6.7 months before onset, the model predicted ophthalmopathy. Blood also carried most thyroid clonotypes expanded above 0.001.

What was amplified from RNA transcripts were TCR beta CDR3 regions. HTBI primers were the set used in a first-round RT-PCR of the TCR CDR3. TCRdb redid the calling of the multiplex PCR reads with MiXCR, one entry per CDR3 protein. The sample includes more than 550,000 distinct CDR3 sequences, just under 45% of them seen just once. Only a few counts were recorded for this clonotype. What it recognizes is unknown. The CDR3 has 16 residues. V gave up 7 bases and J gave up 5 bases; unmatched junction bases: 13. The germline CDR1 and CDR2 sequences are SGHTA and FQGNSA. The sequencing input was peripheral blood or thyroid tissue (not recorded which). The clonotype originates from an adult man with Graves' disease, either hyperthyroidism or ophthalmopathy (not recorded which). The chain carries TRBV7-2 and TRBJ1-2; 10 bases are a match to TRBD1. The CDR3 DNA sequence: TGTGCCAGCACCACTACCAGACAGGGGGCAGGGTATGGCTACACCTTC. Its translation is CASTTTRQGAGYGYTF.